These 20 T cell receptor beta chains originate from one sample sequenced in a study of T cells in Graves' hyperthyroidism and ophthalmopathy. Researchers amplified the TCR beta CDR3 regions from RNA transcripts. An initial round of RT-PCR targeting the TCR CDR3 relied on the HTBI primer set. TCRdb re-derived calls from the multiplex PCR reads in MiXCR, one entry per CDR3 protein. The sample includes about 350,000 distinct CDR3 sequences, 15% to 20% of them seen just once. The source material was blood. These receptors all come from a woman between 35 and 50 years old with Graves' ophthalmopathy.

This clonotype was seen ten or more times. The chain links TRBV11-2 to TRBJ2-7; a possible D gene is TRBD2 (5 bases). CDR1 and CDR2 from the germline V gene are SGHAT and FQNNGV. The CDR3 totals 14 residues. The ends were cut back, 4 bases at V and 0 bases at J, with 10 bases in the middle. CDR3 sequence: CASSSFGSSYEQYF. DNA for the CDR3: TGTGCCAGCAGCTCCTTTGGGAGCTCCTACGAGCAGTACTTC.

This clonotype was counted many times. The rearrangement joins TRBV6-2 or TRBV6-3 to TRBJ2-7, with 10 bases identical to TRBD2. This CDR3 is 17 amino acids long. Germline lookup yields CDR1 MNHEY and CDR2 SVGEGT. Trimming at V came to 0 bases and at J to 0 bases, leaving 5 bases not matched to a gene. CDR3 nucleotides: TGTGCCAGCAGTTACTCCCGGGCTAGCGGGAGCTCCTACGAGCAGTACTTC. This sequence encodes CASSYSRASGSSYEQYF.

At least ten counts were recorded for this clonotype. The chain employs TRBV30 and TRBJ1-1; maybe TRBD1 (6 bases). The CDR3 runs 14 residues. V was shortened by 2 bases and J by 5 bases, with 15 bases between the two germline ends. Germline lookup yields CDR1 GTSNPN and CDR2 SVGIG (reference sequence). The chain's CDR3 is CAWSNLNRDTEAFF. In DNA, the CDR3 is TGTGCCTGGAGTAACCTGAACAGGGATACTGAAGCTTTCTTT.

The chain is built from TRBV4-1 and TRBJ2-7, with 10 bases lining up with TRBD1. Germline CDR1 and CDR2: MGHRA and YSYEKL. The CDR3 spans 14 residues. After removal of 1 base from V and 7 bases from J, the junction contained 4 bases not matched to a gene. The CDR3 loop is CASSQGQGAVEQYF. As DNA, the CDR3 is TGCGCCAGCAGCCAAGGACAGGGGGCGGTTGAGCAGTACTTC.

Many counts were recorded for this clonotype. The chain has TRBV19 and TRBJ2-2; 7 bases line up with TRBD1. The trim removed 7 bases at V and 3 bases at J, leaving 5 bases unmatched. Germline V gene data show CDR1 as LNHDA and CDR2 as SQIVND (reference sequence). The CDR3 runs 14 residues. CDR3 DNA: TGTGCCAGTAAACAGGGGCAGGACACCGGGGAGCTGTTTTTT. Its translation is CASKQGQDTGELFF.

This clonotype occurred many times. A read error may be the cause here, since a much bigger clone is one base away. This chain connects TRBV6-1 to TRBJ2-7, with no clear D. Germline assignment: CDR1 MNHNS and CDR2 SASEGT. The CDR3 sequence is 14 residues long. CDR3 sequence: CASSTDGWAYEQHF. For the CDR3, the DNA is TGTGCCAGCAGTACAGACGGCTGGGCCTACGAGCAGCACTTC.

This clonotype was counted ten times or more. V gene TRBV7-9 combines with J gene TRBJ2-2; D gene ambiguous. V lost 4 bases and J lost 3, with 9 bases in between. Germline assignment: CDR1 SEHNR and CDR2 FQNEAQ (reference sequence). The CDR3 covers 14 residues. The CDR3 here is CASSSPDDTGELFF. The CDR3, as DNA: TGTGCCAGCAGCTCACCGGACGACACCGGGGAGCTGTTTTTT.

This clonotype has only a few counts. The chain carries TRBV4-1 and TRBJ1-1; possible D gene TRBD1, 6 bases. The V and J ends lost 3 bases and 6 bases respectively, with 11 bases between them. This CDR3 comprises 13 residues. From germline, CDR1 is MGHRA and CDR2 YSYEKL. The CDR3 coding sequence is TGCGCCAGCAGCCAGACAGGATACGCTGAAGCTTTCTTT. It translates to CASSQTGYAEAFF.

This clonotype was recorded many times. The V and J genes are TRBV27 and TRBJ2-3; D may be TRBD2 (5 bases). V was shortened by 7 bases and J by 0 bases, with 17 bases between the two germline ends. The CDR3 covers 16 residues. Germline CDR1 is MNHEY and CDR2 is SMNVEV (reference sequence). The CDR3 loop is CASKTAGVLSTDTQYF. The CDR3 DNA is TGTGCCAGCAAGACCGCCGGGGTCCTTAGCACAGATACGCAGTATTTT.

This clonotype was counted many times. The V call is TRBV11-2, the J call TRBJ1-3, with D unresolved. Germline values: CDR1 SGHAT, CDR2 FQNNGV. Trimming left V 4 bases short and J 0 bases short, with 10 bases between. This CDR3 spans 15 amino acids. The DNA of the CDR3 is TGTGCCAGCAGCTCACCCAGGATCTCTGGAAACACCATATATTTT. Its protein product is CASSSPRISGNTIYF.

This clonotype showed up many times. The chain links TRBV7-6 to TRBJ2-2, with unresolved D. From germline, CDR1 is SGHVS and CDR2 FNYEAQ. V was clipped by 4 bases and J by 4 bases, with 7 bases between them. The CDR3 sequence is 13 residues long. In DNA form, the CDR3 reads TGTGCCAGCAGCTCCAGCTCCACCGGGGAGCTGTTTTTT. Translating gives CASSSSSTGELFF.

The chain carries TRBV13 and TRBJ1-2; the D is unclear. Deletions cut 2 bases from V and 4 bases from J, with 17 bases between. Germline V gene data show CDR1 as PRHDT and CDR2 as FYEKMQ (reference sequence). This CDR3 region has 16 residues. This CDR3 reads CASSLRIRPSPYGYTF. CDR3 nucleotides: TGTGCCAGCAGCTTAAGGATTCGACCCTCCCCCTATGGCTACACCTTC.

This clonotype was counted many times. The CDR3 bases are TGTGCCAGCAGACAGACAGCGGTCACTGAAGCTTTCTTT. Its protein is CASRQTAVTEAFF. The chain employs TRBV6-2 or TRBV6-3 and TRBJ1-1; the D gene is possibly TRBD1 (5 bases). Trimming left V 6 bases short and J 4 bases short, with 12 bases between. The CDR3 spans 13 residues. The germline gives CDR1 MNHEY, CDR2 SVGEGT.

This clonotype was detected many times. This rearrangement joins TRBV15 to TRBJ1-3; D unresolved. Trimming cost V 0 bases and J 13 bases, with 10 bases left between them. Germline V gene data show CDR1 as LNHNV and CDR2 as YYDKDF (reference sequence). This CDR3 has 12 amino acids. The CDR3 region is CATSRDLGRIYF. CDR3 nucleotide sequence: TGTGCCACCAGCAGAGATTTGGGTCGTATATATTTT.

As for this clonotype: One base away lies a much larger clone, so this may be a sequencing read error. V is TRBV7-9 and J is TRBJ2-7, with D perhaps matching TRBD1 or TRBD2 (6 bases each). The CDR3 consists of 14 residues. Germline lookup yields CDR1 SEHNR and CDR2 FQNEAQ (reference sequence). CDR3 sequence (DNA): TGTGCCAGCAGCTTCCCAGGGGAGGCCTACGAGCAGTGCTTC. It yields the protein CASSFPGEAYEQCF.

This clonotype has at least ten counts. The chain couples TRBV19 to TRBJ1-2; possibly TRBD1 for D (5 bases). V gave up 6 bases and J gave up 8 bases, with 22 bases separating them. Germline V lookup: CDR1 LNHDA, CDR2 SQIVND (reference sequence). This CDR3 is built from 15 residues. This chain's CDR3 is CASSISGGTVGGYTF. CDR3 nucleotide sequence: TGTGCCAGTAGCATTAGCGGGGGGACCGTCGGCGGCTACACCTTC.

This clonotype came up many times. V is TRBV10-2 and J is TRBJ2-7; D is perhaps TRBD2 (5 bases). Between the trimmed V and J ends, which lost 3 bases and 6 bases, there was a span of 12 bases. CDR3 length: 13 residues. The germline V gene has CDR1 WSHSY and CDR2 SAAADI. DNA of the CDR3: TGCGCCAGCAGTGACGTTCTAGCTGGCGAGCAGTACTTC. Translated: CASSDVLAGEQYF.

This clonotype was recorded at least ten times. This chain connects TRBV28 to TRBJ2-1, with TRBD2 identical over 13 bases. Trimming removed 10 bases from V and 8 bases from J; junction bases left unmatched: 20. Germline CDR1 and CDR2: MDHEN and SYDVKM. The CDR3 spans 18 residues. For the CDR3, the DNA is TGTGCCACCACAGATTTAGTACGGACTAGCGGGAGTCGGGATGAGCAGTTCTTC. Protein sequence: CATTDLVRTSGSRDEQFF.

There are many counts of this clonotype. V usage is TRBV6-5 and J usage is TRBJ2-7; 9 positions agree with TRBD1. The CDR3 runs to 13 residues. The V gene's germline CDR1 is MNHEY and CDR2 SVGAGI. V shed 7 bases, J shed 5 bases, and the junction held 6 bases outside the gene matches. This chain's CDR3 is CASTGTGLHEQYF. The CDR3 region has the DNA TGTGCCAGCACGGGGACAGGGCTCCACGAGCAGTACTTC.

This clonotype appeared many times. V is TRBV11-2 and J is TRBJ2-2; D might be TRBD1 (6 bases). The germline V gene encodes CDR1 SGHAT and CDR2 FQNNGV. The CDR3 covers 11 residues. The CDR3 nucleotides read TGTGGGCAGGGGTTCGGCGGGGAGCTGTTTTTT. This codes for CGQGFGGELFF. Full variable domain (outside the CDR3, taken from reference TRBV11-2 and TRBJ2-2): EAGVAQSPRYKIIEKRQSVAFWCNPISGHATLYWYQQILGQGPKLLIQFQNNGVVDDSQLPKDRFSAERLKGVDSTLKIQPAKLEDSAVYLCGQGFGGELFFGEGSRLTVL.